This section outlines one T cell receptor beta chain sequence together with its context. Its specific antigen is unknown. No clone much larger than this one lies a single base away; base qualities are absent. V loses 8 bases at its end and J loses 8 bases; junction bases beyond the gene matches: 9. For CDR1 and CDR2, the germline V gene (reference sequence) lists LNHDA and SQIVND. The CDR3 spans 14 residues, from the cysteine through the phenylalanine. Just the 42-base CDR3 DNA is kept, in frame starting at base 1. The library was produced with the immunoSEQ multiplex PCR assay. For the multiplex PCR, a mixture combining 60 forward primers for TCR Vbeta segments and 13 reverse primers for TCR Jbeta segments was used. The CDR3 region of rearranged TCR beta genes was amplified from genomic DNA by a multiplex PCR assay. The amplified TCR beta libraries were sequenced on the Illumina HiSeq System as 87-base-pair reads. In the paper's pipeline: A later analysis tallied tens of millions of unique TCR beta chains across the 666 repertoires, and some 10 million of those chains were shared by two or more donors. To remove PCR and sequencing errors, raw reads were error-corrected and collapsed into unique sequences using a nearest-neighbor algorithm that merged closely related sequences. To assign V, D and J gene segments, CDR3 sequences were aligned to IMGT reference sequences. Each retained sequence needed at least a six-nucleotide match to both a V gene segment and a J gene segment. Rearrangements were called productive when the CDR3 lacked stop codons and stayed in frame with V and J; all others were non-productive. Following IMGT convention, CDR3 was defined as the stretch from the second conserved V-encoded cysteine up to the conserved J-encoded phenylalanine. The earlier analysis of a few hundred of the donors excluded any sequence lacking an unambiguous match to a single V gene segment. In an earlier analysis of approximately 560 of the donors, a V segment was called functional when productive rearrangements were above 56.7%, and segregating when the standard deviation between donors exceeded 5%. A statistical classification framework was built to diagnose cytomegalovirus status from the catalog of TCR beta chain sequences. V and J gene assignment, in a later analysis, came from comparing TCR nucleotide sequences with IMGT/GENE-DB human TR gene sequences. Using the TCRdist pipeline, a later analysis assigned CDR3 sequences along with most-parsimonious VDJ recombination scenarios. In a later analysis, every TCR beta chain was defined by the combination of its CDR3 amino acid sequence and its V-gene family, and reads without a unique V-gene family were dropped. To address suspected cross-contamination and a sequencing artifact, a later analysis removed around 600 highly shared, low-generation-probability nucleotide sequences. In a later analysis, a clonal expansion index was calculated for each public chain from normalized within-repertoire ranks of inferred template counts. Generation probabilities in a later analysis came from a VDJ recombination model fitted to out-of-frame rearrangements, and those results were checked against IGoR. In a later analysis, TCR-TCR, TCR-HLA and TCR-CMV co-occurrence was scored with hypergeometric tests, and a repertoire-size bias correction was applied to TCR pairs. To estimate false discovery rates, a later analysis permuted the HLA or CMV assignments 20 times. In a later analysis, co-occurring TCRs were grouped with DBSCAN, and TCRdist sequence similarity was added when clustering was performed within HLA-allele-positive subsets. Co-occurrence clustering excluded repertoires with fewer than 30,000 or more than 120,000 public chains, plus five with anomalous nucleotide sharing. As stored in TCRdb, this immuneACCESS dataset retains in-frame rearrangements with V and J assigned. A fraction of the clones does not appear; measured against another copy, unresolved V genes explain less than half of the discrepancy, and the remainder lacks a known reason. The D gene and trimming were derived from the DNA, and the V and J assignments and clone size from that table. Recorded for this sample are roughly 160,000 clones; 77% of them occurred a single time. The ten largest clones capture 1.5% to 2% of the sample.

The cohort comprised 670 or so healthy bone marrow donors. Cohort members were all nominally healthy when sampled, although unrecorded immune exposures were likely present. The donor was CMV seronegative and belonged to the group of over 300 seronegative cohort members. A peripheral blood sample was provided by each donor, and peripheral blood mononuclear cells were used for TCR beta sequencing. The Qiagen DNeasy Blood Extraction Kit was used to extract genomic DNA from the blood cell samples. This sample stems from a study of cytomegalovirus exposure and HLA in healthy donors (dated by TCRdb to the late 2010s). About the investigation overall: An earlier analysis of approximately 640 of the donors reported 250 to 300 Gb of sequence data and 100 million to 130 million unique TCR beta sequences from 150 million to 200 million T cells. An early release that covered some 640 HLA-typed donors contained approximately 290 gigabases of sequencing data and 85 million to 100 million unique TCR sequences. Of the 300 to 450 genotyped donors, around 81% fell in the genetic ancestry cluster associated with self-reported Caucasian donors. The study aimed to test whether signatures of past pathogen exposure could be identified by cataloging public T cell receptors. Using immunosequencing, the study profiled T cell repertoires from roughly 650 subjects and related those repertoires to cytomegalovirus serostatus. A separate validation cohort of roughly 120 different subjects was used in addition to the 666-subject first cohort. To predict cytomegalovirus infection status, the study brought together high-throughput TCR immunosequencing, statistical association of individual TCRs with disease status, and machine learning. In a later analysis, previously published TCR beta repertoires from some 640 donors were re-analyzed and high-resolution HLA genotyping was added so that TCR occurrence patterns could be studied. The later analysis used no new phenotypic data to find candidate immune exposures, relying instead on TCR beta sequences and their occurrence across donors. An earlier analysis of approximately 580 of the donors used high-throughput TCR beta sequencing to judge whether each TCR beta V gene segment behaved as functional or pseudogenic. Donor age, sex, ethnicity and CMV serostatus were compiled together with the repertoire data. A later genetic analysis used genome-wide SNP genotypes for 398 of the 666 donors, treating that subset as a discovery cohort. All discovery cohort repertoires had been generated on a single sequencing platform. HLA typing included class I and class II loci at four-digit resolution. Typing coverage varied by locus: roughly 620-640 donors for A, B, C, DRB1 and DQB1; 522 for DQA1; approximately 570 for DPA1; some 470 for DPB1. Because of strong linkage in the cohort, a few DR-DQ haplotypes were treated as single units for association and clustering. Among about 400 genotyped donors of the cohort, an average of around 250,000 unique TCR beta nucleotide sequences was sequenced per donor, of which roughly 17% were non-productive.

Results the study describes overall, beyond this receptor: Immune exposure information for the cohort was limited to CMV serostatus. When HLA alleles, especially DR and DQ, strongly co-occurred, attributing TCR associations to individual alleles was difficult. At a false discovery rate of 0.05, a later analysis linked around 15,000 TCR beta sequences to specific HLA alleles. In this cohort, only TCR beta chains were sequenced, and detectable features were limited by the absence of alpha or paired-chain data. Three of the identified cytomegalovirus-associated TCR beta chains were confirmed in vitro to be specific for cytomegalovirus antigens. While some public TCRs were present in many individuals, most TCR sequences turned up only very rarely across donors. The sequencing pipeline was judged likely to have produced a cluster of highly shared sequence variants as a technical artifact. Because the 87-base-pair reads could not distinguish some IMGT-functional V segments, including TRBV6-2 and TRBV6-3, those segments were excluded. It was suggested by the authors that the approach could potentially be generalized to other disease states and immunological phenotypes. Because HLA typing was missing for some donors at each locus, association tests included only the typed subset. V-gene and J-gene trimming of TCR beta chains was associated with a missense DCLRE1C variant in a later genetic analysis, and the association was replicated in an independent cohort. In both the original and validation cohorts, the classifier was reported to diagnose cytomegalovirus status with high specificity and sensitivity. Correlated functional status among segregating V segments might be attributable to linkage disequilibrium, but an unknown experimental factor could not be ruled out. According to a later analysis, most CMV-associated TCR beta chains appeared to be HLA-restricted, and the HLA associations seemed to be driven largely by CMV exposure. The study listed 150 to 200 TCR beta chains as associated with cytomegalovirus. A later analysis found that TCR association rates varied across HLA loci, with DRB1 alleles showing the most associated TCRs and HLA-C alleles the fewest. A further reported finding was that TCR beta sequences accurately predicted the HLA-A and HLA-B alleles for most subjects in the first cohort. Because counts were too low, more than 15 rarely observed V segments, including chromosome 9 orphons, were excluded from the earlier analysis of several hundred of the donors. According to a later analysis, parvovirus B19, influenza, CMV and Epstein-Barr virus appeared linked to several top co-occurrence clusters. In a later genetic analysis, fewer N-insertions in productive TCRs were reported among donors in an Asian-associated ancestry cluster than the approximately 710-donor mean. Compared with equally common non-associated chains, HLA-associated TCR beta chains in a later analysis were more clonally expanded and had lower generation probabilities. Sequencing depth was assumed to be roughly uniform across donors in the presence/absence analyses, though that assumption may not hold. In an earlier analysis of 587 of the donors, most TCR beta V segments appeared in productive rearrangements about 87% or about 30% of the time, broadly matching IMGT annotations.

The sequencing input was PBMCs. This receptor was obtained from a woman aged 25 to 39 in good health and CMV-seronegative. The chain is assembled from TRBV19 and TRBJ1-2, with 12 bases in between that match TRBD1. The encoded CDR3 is CASDRGTGGLGYTF. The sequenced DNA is TGTGCCAGTGACCGAGGGACAGGGGGCTTGGGCTACACCTTC.